This T cell receptor (beta chain) emerged from a study of shared clonotypes between healthy human individuals. Overall study findings and caveats: Larger richness was generally estimated for naive than memory subsets.

On this clone itself: What it binds is unknown.

Clones were read by immunoSEQ multiplex PCR, and TCRdb kept only the in-frame ones, dropping some. The table records about 600,000 clones, about 97% of them present only once. CDR3 length: 15 residues. Trimming pared 3 bases from V and 0 bases from J, leaving 9 bases between. In germline, CDR1 is MDHEN, CDR2 SYDVKM. Sequenced sample: naive CD4+ T cells sorted from blood. Subset noted: CD45RA+ positively selected. The chain joins TRBV28 to TRBJ1-5, with D uncertain. This receptor was obtained from a woman in her twenties or thirties in good health. The DNA for the CDR3 is TGTGCCAGCAGTTTCGACGCGTATAGCAATCAGCCCCAGCATTTT. Translated: CASSFDAYSNQPQHF.